This T cell receptor (beta chain) was sequenced in a study of human T cells and chemical hapten exposure. Across the whole study: While the approximately 22-week study was under way, patients received diphenylcyclopropenone on the scalp every week. Patch tests applied 0.01% DPC to the upper back, read at 6 days.

Germline lookup yields CDR1 DFQATT and CDR2 SNEGSKA (reference sequence). There are 16 residues in the CDR3. J gave up 6 bases and V 0 bases, and 9 bases lay outside the gene matches. In TCRdb, the RACE reads were re-called with MiXCR into one record per CDR3 protein. The data contain 370,000 or so distinct CDR3 sequences, approximately 5% of them singletons. The time point: patch test 1, 2 weeks after DPC sensitization. Noted treatment: therapeutic diphenylcyclopropenone sensitization with weekly scalp DPC. This clonotype was found a few times. The source is a woman aged 45-65 years with alopecia areata. Some clones in this sample may be carry-over from other donors' samples. The specimen was whole blood, collected in connection with sensitization to the hapten diphenylcyclopropenone (DPC). This sequence joins TRBV20-1 and TRBJ2-3, with 10 bases that match TRBD2. The CDR3 is CSARELAGGLLDTQYF. CDR3 coding DNA: TGCAGTGCTAGAGAATTAGCGGGGGGCCTATTGGATACGCAGTATTTT.